The clone carrying this T cell receptor beta chain was recorded a few times. What it binds is not known. TCRdb analysed the 5' RACE reads with MiXCR anew, one entry per CDR3 protein. The sample comprises 700,000 to 850,000 distinct CDR3 sequences, 12% of which are singletons, and around 0.51% rests with the top ten. The source of the sample is a study of CD8 T cells in ankylosing spondylitis. General observations from the study: Several of the motif variants were reported before in synovial fluid and blood from reactive arthritis. Enrichment of disease-linked clones was reportedly significant in matched ankylosing spondylitis synovial fluid. Those disease-linked clones were CD8+; they were also relatively rare in peripheral blood. There was a TCR beta motif, made of eight highly homologous variants, that appeared characteristic of ankylosing spondylitis blood.

This sequence was found in a male donor with ankylosing spondylitis. Sequenced material: blood, either unsorted or a sorted T cell fraction (not recorded which).

Written as DNA, the CDR3 is TGTGCCAGCAGCCAAGGAATGAGGCAGACTGAAGCTTTCTTT. Residues: CASSQGMRQTEAFF. J is TRBJ1-1 and V is TRBV4-2, with no clear D. The CDR3 length is 14 residues. Deletions cut 1 base from V and 5 bases from J, with 11 bases between. Germline CDR1 reads LGHNA; CDR2 reads YNFKEQ.